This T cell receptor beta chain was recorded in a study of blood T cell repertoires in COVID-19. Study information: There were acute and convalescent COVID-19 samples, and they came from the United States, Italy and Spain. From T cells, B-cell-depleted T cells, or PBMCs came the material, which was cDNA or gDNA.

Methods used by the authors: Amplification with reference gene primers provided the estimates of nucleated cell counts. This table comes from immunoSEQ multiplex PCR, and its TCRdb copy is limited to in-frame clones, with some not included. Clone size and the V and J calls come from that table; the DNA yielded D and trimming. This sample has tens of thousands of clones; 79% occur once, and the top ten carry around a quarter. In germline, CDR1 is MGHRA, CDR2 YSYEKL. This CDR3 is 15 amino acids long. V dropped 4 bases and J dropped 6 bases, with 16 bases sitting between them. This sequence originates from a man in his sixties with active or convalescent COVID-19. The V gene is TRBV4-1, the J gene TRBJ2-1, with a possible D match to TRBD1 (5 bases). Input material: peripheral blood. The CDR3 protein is CASSPPRVSGNEQFF. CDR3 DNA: TGCGCCAGCAGCCCACCCAGGGTGTCAGGCAATGAGCAGTTCTTC.